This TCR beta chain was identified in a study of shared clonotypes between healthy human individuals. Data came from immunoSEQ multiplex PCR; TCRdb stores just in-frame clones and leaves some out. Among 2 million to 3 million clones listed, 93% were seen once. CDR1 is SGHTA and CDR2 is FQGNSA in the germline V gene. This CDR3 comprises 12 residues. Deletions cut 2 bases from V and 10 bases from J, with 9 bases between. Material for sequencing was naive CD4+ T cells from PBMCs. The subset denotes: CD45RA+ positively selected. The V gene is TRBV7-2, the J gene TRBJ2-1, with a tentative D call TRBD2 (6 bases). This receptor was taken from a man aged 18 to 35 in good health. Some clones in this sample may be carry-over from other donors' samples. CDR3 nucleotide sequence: TGTGCCAGCAGCTTACCCAGCGGGGAGCAGTTCTTC. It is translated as CASSLPSGEQFF.